The next 28 T cell receptor beta chains were all read from a single sample in a study of T-cell reconstitution after alpha-beta-depleted transplantation in children. A library of TCRbeta sequences, prepared with unique molecular identifiers, was generated. TCRdb itself ran the PCR reads through MiXCR, one entry per CDR3 protein. The sample carries 450,000 to 600,000 distinct CDR3 sequences, more than 9% recorded once. Sequencing was performed on PBMCs, taken before TCRalphabeta/CD19-depleted stem cell transplant. These receptors originate from a child aged 2 to 15 with inherited bone marrow failure, due to receive a stem cell transplant.

In its sample, this clonotype was seen once. This may be a read error, as it is one base from a much larger clone. The gene calls are TRBV7-2 and TRBJ2-7, with TRBD2 as a possible D gene (5 bases). Trimming shortened V by 6 bases and J by 2 bases, and 20 bases separated the two germline ends. Germline values: CDR1 SGHTA, CDR2 FQGNSA. This CDR3 has 16 amino acids. Here the CDR3 reads CASRLFAARVAYEQYF. Here the CDR3 DNA reads TGTGCCAGCAGGTTATTTGCGGCGCGGGTGGCCTACGAGCAGTACTTC.

The CDR3 nucleotides read TGTGCCACCCGACAGGTTAGCAATCAGCCCCAGCATTTT. It codes for CATRQVSNQPQHF. The chain employs TRBV12-3 or TRBV12-4 and TRBJ1-5, with D possibly TRBD1 on 6 matching bases. CDR3 size: 13 residues. V was clipped by 10 bases and J by 0 bases, with 10 bases between them.

This clonotype was seen only a few times. The rearrangement uses TRBV6-5 and TRBJ2-5, with 10 bases lining up with TRBD2. The germline CDR1 and CDR2 sequences are MNHEY and SVGAGI. V lost 2 bases and J lost 5; bases outside the gene matches: 5. The CDR3 totals 15 residues. The DNA for the CDR3 is TGTGCCAGCAGTTACCTTCTAGCGGGAGAGGAGACCCAGTACTTC. As protein: CASSYLLAGEETQYF.

This clonotype was counted at least ten times. The chain employs TRBV4-1 and TRBJ2-2; unclear D gene. The CDR3 totals 12 residues. V was pared by 3 bases and J by 7 bases, with 6 bases between. Germline CDR1 and CDR2: MGHRA and YSYEKL. The CDR3 sequence is CASSHIHGELFF. The CDR3 bases are TGCGCCAGCAGCCATATCCACGGGGAGCTGTTTTTT.

This clonotype was seen at least ten times. The gene calls are TRBV27 and TRBJ1-2; the match to TRBD1 covers 10 bases. The CDR3 runs 14 residues. Germline V CDR1 and CDR2: MNHEY, SMNVEV (reference sequence). Trimming at V came to 6 bases and at J to 4 bases, leaving 5 bases not matched to a gene. The CDR3 loop is CASSRDRGSYGYTF. The CDR3 coding sequence is TGTGCCAGCAGCCGGGACAGGGGAAGCTATGGCTACACCTTC.

The genes are TRBV30 and TRBJ2-7; tentatively, D is TRBD1 (5 bases). CDR3 length: 12 amino acids. The V end lost 5 bases, the J end lost 0 bases, and 8 bases lay between the germline ends. In germline, CDR1 is GTSNPN, CDR2 SVGIG (reference sequence). The CDR3 spells CAWHDSSYEQYF. CDR3 nucleotides: TGTGCCTGGCACGACAGCTCCTACGAGCAGTACTTC.

This clonotype was detected only a few times. This chain connects TRBV18 to TRBJ1-2; D call uncertain. The CDR3 consists of 17 residues. Germline V gene lookup returns CDR1 KGHSH and CDR2 LQKENI. The V gene lost 1 base and the J gene lost 0 bases, with 15 bases spanning the gap. CDR3 nucleotide sequence: TGTGCCAGCTCACCACGGGCGGGCCCCAAGGCTAACTATGGCTACACCTTC. As protein: CASSPRAGPKANYGYTF. Filled out from reference TRBV18 and TRBJ1-2, the complete variable domain reads NAGVMQNPRHLVRRRGQEARLRCSPMKGHSHVYWYRQLPEEGLKFMVYLQKENIIDESGMPKERFSAEFPKEGPSILRIQQVVRGDSAAYFCASSPRAGPKANYGYTFGSGTRLTVV.

The sample holds many counts of this clonotype. The rearrangement uses TRBV5-1 and TRBJ2-1, with D tentatively TRBD1 or TRBD2 (5 bases each). Per germline, CDR1 SGHRS and CDR2 YFSETQ. Trimming took off 0 bases at V and 0 bases at J, with 10 bases between the two ends. The CDR3 extends over 16 amino acids. The CDR3 protein is CASSLGGTRSYNEQFF. In nucleotides, the CDR3 is TGCGCCAGCAGCTTGGGGGGGACCCGCTCCTACAATGAGCAGTTCTTC.

This clonotype was observed at least ten times. The rearrangement links TRBV12-3 or TRBV12-4 to TRBJ2-1; unclear D gene. There are 14 residues in the CDR3. V was shortened by 3 bases and J by 8 bases, with 14 bases between the two germline ends. The CDR3 coding sequence is TGTGCCAGCAGTTTTGCCGGACCCCTGGATGAGCAGTTCTTC. It translates to CASSFAGPLDEQFF.

This clonotype has ten or more counts. V is TRBV10-3 and J is TRBJ1-2; D gene unclear. Germline CDR1 ENHRY, CDR2 SYGVKD. The CDR3 is 13 residues long. Between the trimmed V and J ends, which lost 3 bases and 4 bases, there was a span of 9 bases. DNA of the CDR3: TGTGCCATCAGTGAAGGGATCGGCTATGGCTACACCTTC. Protein sequence: CAISEGIGYGYTF.

In its sample, this clonotype was seen a few times. This chain links TRBV18 with TRBJ2-5; D unresolved. The V end was cut by 3 bases, the J end by 5 bases, with 13 bases between. The length of the CDR3 is 14 residues. Germline loops: CDR1 KGHSH, CDR2 LQKENI. The CDR3 region is CASSPLNQPETQYF. DNA for the CDR3: TGTGCCAGCTCACCCTTGAACCAACCCGAGACCCAGTACTTC.

The V gene is TRBV10-3, the J gene TRBJ1-5; tentative D call: TRBD1 (5 bases). CDR1 is ENHRY and CDR2 is SYGVKD in the germline V gene. Between the trimmed V and J ends, which lost 10 bases and 4 bases, there was a span of 20 bases. This CDR3 has 15 amino acids. CDR3 protein: CATQDGRWGNQPQHF. In nucleotides, the CDR3 is TGTGCCACTCAGGACGGACGGTGGGGGAATCAGCCCCAGCATTTT.

The sample holds many counts of this clonotype. Its ends do not fully match the called genes, so a read error is possible. This chain connects TRBV20-1 to TRBJ2-7; no reliable D call. The CDR3 covers 13 residues. Germline-derived CDR1 and CDR2 are DFQATT and SNEGSKA (reference sequence). The CDR3 loop is CSSRAQASYEQYF. The CDR3 DNA reads TGCAGTTCTAGAGCCCAAGCTTCCTACGAGCAGTACTTC.

This clonotype was recorded a few times. The chain is built from TRBV4-3 and TRBJ2-7, with D possibly matching TRBD1 (5 bases). V was pared by 0 bases and J by 5 bases, with 17 bases between. CDR3 length equals 16 residues. In germline, CDR1 is LGHNA, CDR2 YSLEER. For the CDR3, the DNA is TGCGCCAGCAGCCAAGATAAAGGGCAGGGTTACCACGAGCAGTACTTC. Translated: CASSQDKGQGYHEQYF.

This clonotype was detected ten times or more. The V call is TRBV19, the J call TRBJ2-1; D is possibly TRBD2 (6 bases). The V end lost 4 bases, the J end lost 0 bases, and 13 bases lay between the germline ends. From germline, CDR1 is LNHDA and CDR2 SQIVND (reference sequence). There are 16 residues in the CDR3. CDR3 sequence reads: CASSTGDFNSYNEQFF. The DNA of the CDR3 is TGTGCCAGTAGTACCGGGGACTTCAACTCCTACAATGAGCAGTTCTTC.

Details on this clonotype: A single base separates this from a much larger clone, so it may be a read error. This chain links TRBV7-2 with TRBJ2-7; D is ambiguous. The CDR3 is 16 amino acids. CDR1 is SGHTA, CDR2 FQGNSA, per germline. Deletions cut 0 bases from V and 0 bases from J, with 12 bases between. For the CDR3, the DNA is TGTGCCAGCAGCTTAGCTTCAGAAGCACGCTCCTACGAGCAGTACTTC. Its translation is CASSLASEARSYEQYF.

This clonotype has a count of ten or more. The chain joins TRBV11-2 to TRBJ2-5; TRBD2 aligns across 9 bases. Germline V CDR1 and CDR2: SGHAT, FQNNGV. The CDR3 runs 15 residues. V lost 5 bases, J lost 4 bases, and 8 bases stayed unmatched. This CDR3 is CASSGLAGRGETQYF. CDR3 nucleotide sequence: TGTGCCAGCAGCGGTCTAGCGGGAAGGGGAGAGACCCAGTACTTC.

The sample holds many counts of this clonotype. V and J are TRBV4-1 and TRBJ2-2, with D uncertain. V lost 3 bases and J 3 bases, leaving 11 bases between the germline ends. The length of the CDR3 is 15 residues. Germline CDR1 reads MGHRA; CDR2 reads YSYEKL. Here the CDR3 reads CASSHPVQDTGELFF. The CDR3 DNA sequence: TGCGCCAGCAGCCACCCGGTGCAGGACACCGGGGAGCTGTTTTTT.

This clonotype was seen at least ten times. The chain carries TRBV27 and TRBJ2-5, with D possibly TRBD1 on 6 matching bases. The CDR3 consists of 14 residues. Trimming shortened V by 5 bases and J by 6 bases, and 16 bases separated the two germline ends. Germline V CDR1 and CDR2: MNHEY, SMNVEV (reference sequence). CDR3 coding DNA: TGTGCCAGCAGTCCCCGGGCAGGGGTAAAGACCCAGTACTTC. It codes for CASSPRAGVKTQYF.

This clonotype was observed a handful of times. This rearrangement joins TRBV5-6 to TRBJ2-5; D call uncertain. The CDR3 is made up of 12 amino acids. The germline V gene has CDR1 SGHDT and CDR2 YYEEEE. The ends were cut back, 4 bases at V and 6 bases at J, with 10 bases in the middle. The CDR3: CASSQPSQTQYF. DNA for the CDR3: TGTGCCAGCAGCCAACCCTCACAGACCCAGTACTTC.

This clonotype was seen only a few times. The chain recombines TRBV30 with TRBJ1-5; 9 nucleotides line up with TRBD1. The CDR3 is made up of 14 amino acids. Germline V gene lookup returns CDR1 GTSNPN and CDR2 SVGIG (reference sequence). After removal of 3 bases from V and 6 bases from J, the junction contained 6 bases not matched to a gene. The CDR3, as DNA: TGTGCCTGGAGCCTCGGACAGGGGACTCAGCCCCAGCATTTT. Amino acid sequence: CAWSLGQGTQPQHF.

The chain combines TRBV19 with TRBJ2-7; 10 positions match TRBD2. V shed 6 bases, J shed 2 bases, and the junction held 7 bases outside the gene matches. CDR1 and CDR2 from the germline V gene are LNHDA and SQIVND (reference sequence). This CDR3 is built from 15 residues. Here the CDR3 DNA reads TGTGCCAGTAGCATGATAGCGGGAGGACCCTACGAGCAGTACTTC. It is translated as CASSMIAGGPYEQYF.

This clonotype appeared many times. This chain uses TRBV2 with TRBJ2-7; 14 bases align to TRBD2. Germline loops: CDR1 SNHLY, CDR2 FYNNEI. CDR3 length equals 15 residues. Germline trimming cut 7 bases from V and 3 bases from J; bases unmatched to any gene: 5. DNA for the CDR3: TGTGCCAGCAACAGACTAGCGGGAGGGGACTACGAGCAGTACTTC. Translating gives CASNRLAGGDYEQYF.

This clonotype was counted once. The chain joins TRBV5-5 to TRBJ1-4, with TRBD1 as a possible D gene (5 bases). The CDR3 spans 16 residues. Trimming cost V 0 bases and J 3 bases, with 12 bases left between them. CDR1 and CDR2 (germline): SGHKS, YYEKEE (reference sequence). Here the CDR3 DNA reads TGTGCCAGCAGCTTGGCCTTCTGGGGGGCTAATGAAAAACTGTTTTTT. Encoded protein: CASSLAFWGANEKLFF.

This clonotype was found many times. The DNA of the CDR3 is TGCGCCAGCAGTGAGTATGAGGGAGGGCCGACAGATACGCAGTATTTT. Amino acids: CASSEYEGGPTDTQYF. The chain carries TRBV10-2 and TRBJ2-3; 7 bases fit TRBD2. In germline, CDR1 is WSHSY, CDR2 SAAADI. Losses at the gene ends were 1 base for V and 3 bases for J; bases not matched to a gene: 7. This CDR3 is built from 16 residues.

In its sample, this clonotype was seen many times. V usage is TRBV10-3 and J usage is TRBJ2-3, with D possibly being TRBD2 (5 bases). V gave up 10 bases and J gave up 6 bases, with 20 bases separating them. CDR1 and CDR2 (germline): ENHRY, SYGVKD. The CDR3 covers 14 residues. The CDR3 DNA reads as TGTGCCACCGCCAAACCAGGAGGCCCGGATACGCAGTATTTT. This sequence encodes CATAKPGGPDTQYF.

V is TRBV5-1 and J is TRBJ2-5; 10 bases line up with TRBD1. Losses at the gene ends were 4 bases for V and 1 base for J; bases not matched to a gene: 4. CDR3 length: 15 amino acids. Germline values: CDR1 SGHRS, CDR2 YFSETQ. Here the CDR3 reads CASSPGTGAQETQYF. The CDR3 region has the DNA TGCGCCAGCAGCCCCGGGACAGGGGCCCAAGAGACCCAGTACTTC.

There are a few counts of this clonotype. The chain uses TRBV19 and TRBJ2-7; unclear D gene. Germline CDR1 and CDR2: LNHDA and SQIVND (reference sequence). The CDR3 is made up of 13 amino acids. Trimming shortened V by 5 bases and J by 3 bases, and 11 bases separated the two germline ends. The CDR3 bases are TGTGCCAGTAGTGCCGACGGTTACTACGAGCAGTACTTC. Translated: CASSADGYYEQYF.